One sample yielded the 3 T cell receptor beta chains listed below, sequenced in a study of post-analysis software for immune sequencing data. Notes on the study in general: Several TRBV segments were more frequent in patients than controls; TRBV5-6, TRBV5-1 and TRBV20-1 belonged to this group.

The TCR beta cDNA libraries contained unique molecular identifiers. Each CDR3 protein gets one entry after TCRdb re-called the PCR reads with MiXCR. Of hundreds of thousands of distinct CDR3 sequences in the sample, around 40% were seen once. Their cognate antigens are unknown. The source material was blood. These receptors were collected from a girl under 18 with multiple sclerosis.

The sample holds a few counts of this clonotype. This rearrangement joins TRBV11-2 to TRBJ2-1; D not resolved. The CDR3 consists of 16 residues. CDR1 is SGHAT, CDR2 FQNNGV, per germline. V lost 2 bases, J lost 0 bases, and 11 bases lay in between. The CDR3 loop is CASSLRADRSYNEQFF. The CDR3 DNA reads TGTGCCAGCAGCTTAAGGGCCGACCGCTCCTACAATGAGCAGTTCTTC. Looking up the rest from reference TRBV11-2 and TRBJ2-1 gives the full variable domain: EAGVAQSPRYKIIEKRQSVAFWCNPISGHATLYWYQQILGQGPKLLIQFQNNGVVDDSQLPKDRFSAERLKGVDSTLKIQPAKLEDSAVYLCASSLRADRSYNEQFFGPGTRLTVL.

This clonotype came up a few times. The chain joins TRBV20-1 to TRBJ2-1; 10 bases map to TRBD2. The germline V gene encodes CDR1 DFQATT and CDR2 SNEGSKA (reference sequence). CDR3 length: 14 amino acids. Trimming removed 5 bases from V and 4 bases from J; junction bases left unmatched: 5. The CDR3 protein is CSARGTSDYNEQFF. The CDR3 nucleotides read TGCAGTGCTCGCGGGACTAGCGATTACAATGAGCAGTTCTTC.

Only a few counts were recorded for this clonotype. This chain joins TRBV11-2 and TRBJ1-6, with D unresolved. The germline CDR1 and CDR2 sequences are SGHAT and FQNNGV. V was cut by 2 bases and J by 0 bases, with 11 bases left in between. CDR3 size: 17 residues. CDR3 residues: CASSLYGVSSYNSPLHF. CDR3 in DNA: TGTGCCAGCAGCTTATACGGCGTCTCCTCCTATAATTCACCCCTCCACTTT.